This TCR beta chain was documented in a study of human T cells and chemical hapten exposure (dated by TCRdb to about 2021). Study-wide context: For sensitization, 2% DPC in acetone was applied to an approximately 2 cm by approximately 2 cm area of upper inner arm skin. Libraries were combined into a pool for sequencing, and differences in TCR yield between samples came mainly from small differences in library volumes within the pool. In alopecia patients, the study followed how the peripheral blood TCR repertoire changed in vivo over primary and secondary sensitization to diphenylcyclopropenone (DPC), a hapten. Weekly therapeutic DPC doses were additionally applied to the scalp of patients throughout the roughly 24-week study period. Nearly 30 alopecia patients gave blood for TCR sequencing at one to four time points (pre-sensitization, 2, 6 and 24 weeks). Patch testing was done on the upper back using Finn chambers containing 0.01% DPC, and results were scored after 6 days according to International Contact Dermatitis Research Group standards. Most of the patients in the cohort were female, and the cohort covered alopecia areata with under or over 50% scalp involvement, alopecia totalis and alopecia universalis. Blood was sampled from patients pre-sensitization (week 0) and at 2, 6 and about 24 weeks after DPC sensitization. Broad study findings and their caveats: The number of TCRs above 1 in 1000 frequency did not change with DPC sensitization; there was no evidence of global repertoire structure alterations. Patch test score correlated positively with the number of PT1 expanded TCRs, reaching significance at thresholds 8, 16 and 32 but not at 4. After repeated subsampling, the strength of the expansion versus patch-test correlation and the threshold at which it became significant changed. Because all patients had alopecia, a presumed autoimmune disease, the immune response of the patients might differ from that of healthy individuals. Expanded TCRs formed significantly more large CDR3 similarity clusters than pre-sensitization or healthy control sets, consistent with antigen-driven responses.

The time point label, read with the paper, signifies: patch test 3, about 24 weeks after DPC sensitization. This specimen's treatment or condition label, interpreted: therapeutic diphenylcyclopropenone sensitization with weekly scalp DPC. At each patch-test visit, blood was drawn before the patch test was applied. Patients were considered eligible if aged 18 to 70, diagnosed with alopecia and deemed suitable for DPC therapy, and patients were excluded if pregnant. Unfractionated whole blood was collected in Tempus Blood RNA tubes, and total RNA was extracted from that blood. As regards this clonotype: Its cognate antigen has yet to be identified. Base qualities were left out, and no much larger clone turns up one base away.

Libraries were prepared through RACE. Sequencing was performed on a NextSeq 500. During library preparation, unique molecular identifiers were attached to individual cDNA molecules so that TCRs could be counted in a quantitative, reproducible way. From each blood RNA sample, both TCR alpha and TCR beta chains were sequenced. Per the authors' processing: The median number of TCRs per sample was around 96,000, ranging from 23,224 to 690,600. The Decombinator software suite was used to annotate V, J and CDR3 in the TCR reads. For the PS versus PT1 abundance plots, all samples were subsampled to the same number of TCRs (28,000). Expanded TCRs were defined as absent before sensitization and observed at least eight times at the 2-week time point. TCRdb ran its own pipeline on the public reads, namely fastp trimming at Q25 and MiXCR clone calling, and kept in-frame beta chains. Each CDR3 protein appears once, grouped with its most common genes and DNA. TCRdb's processing, not the study's, gives the V and J calls here. The sample yields 70,000 to 90,000 distinct CDR3 sequences; 9.5% to 14% were counted once. The ten largest clones represent under 4.5% of the sample.

Sequenced material: whole blood, taken in connection with sensitization to the hapten diphenylcyclopropenone (DPC). This clonotype was obtained from a woman aged 45 to 65 with alopecia areata. Some clones in this sample may be carry-over from other donors' samples.

The CDR3 protein sequence reads: CSLIDRGGNTDTQYF. The bases read TGCAGCTTGATTGACAGGGGAGGGAACACAGATACGCAGTATTTT. The rearrangement combines TRBV29-1 with TRBJ2-3, and the D gene may be TRBD1, 8 bases matching. The CDR3 holds 15 amino acids from the cysteine to the phenylalanine. The kept DNA is CDR3 alone, 45 bases in frame from the first base. CDR1 and CDR2, per the germline V gene, are SQVTM and ANQGSEA. V is reduced by 8 bases and J by 2 bases, leaving a spacing of 20 bases between them.